These T cell receptor beta chains were read from a single sample in a study of T cells after yellow fever vaccination. TCRdb passed the 5' RACE reads through MiXCR, listing each CDR3 protein once. The table has 96,000 or so distinct CDR3 sequences, roughly 8.2% seen once. The sequencing here drew on CD8+ T cells not binding an NS4B(214-222) dextramer, sorted from PBMCs, taken around 15 days after the first yellow fever vaccination. Every receptor here comes from a man younger than 30 who received the YFV17D yellow fever vaccine. The CDR3 runs from the conserved cysteine through the conserved F or W. A D gene is named only where the DNA matches it firmly. The size entry is marked missing in some rows and otherwise reads once, few, many or a size class.

V gene	J gene	D gene	clone size	CDR3 protein	CDR3 DNA
TRBV9	TRBJ2-1	TRBD2	.	CASSSGGDYNEQFF	TGTGCCAGCAGTTCGGGGGGGGATTACAATGAGCAGTTCTTC
TRBV18	TRBJ2-1	TRBD1	.	CASSPPGQGLGLNEQFF	TGTGCCAGCTCACCGCCGGGACAGGGTTTAGGTTTGAATGAGCAGTTCTTC
TRBV7-9	TRBJ2-7	.	.	CASSSVVREEKPYEQYF	TGTGCCAGCAGCTCAGTCGTCCGCGAGGAAAAACCCTACGAGCAGTACTTC
TRBV7-9	TRBJ2-5	.	many	CASSFGNQETQYF	TGTGCCAGCAGCTTCGGCAACCAAGAGACCCAGTACTTC
TRBV12-3/TRBV12-4	TRBJ2-1	TRBD1	many	CASSPRDRGHEQFF	TGTGCCAGCAGCCCCCGGGACAGGGGGCATGAGCAGTTCTTC
TRBV4-3	TRBJ1-1	.	.	CASSQEVGADTEAFF	TGCGCCAGCAGCCAAGAGGTGGGGGCGGACACTGAAGCTTTCTTT
TRBV7-9	TRBJ2-3	.	few	CASKITVPSTDTQYF	TGTGCCAGCAAAATTACAGTCCCTAGCACAGATACGCAGTATTTT
TRBV29-1	TRBJ2-7	.	.	CAVRGNGTQHF	TGCGCAGTCAGGGGCAACGGCACCCAACACTTC
TRBV12-3/TRBV12-4	TRBJ2-7	.	many	CASSPTSGSYEQYF	TGTGCCAGCAGCCCGACCTCGGGCTCCTACGAGCAGTACTTC
TRBV7-2	TRBJ2-1	.	.	CASSDGGTENEQFF	TGTGCCAGCAGCGACGGGGGGACAGAGAATGAGCAGTTCTTC
TRBV2	TRBJ2-1	TRBD2	few	CASSEFSGGYYNEQFF	TGTGCCAGCAGTGAATTTAGCGGGGGGTATTACAATGAGCAGTTCTTC
TRBV7-8	TRBJ2-2	.	few	CASSLAVVWRELFF	TGTGCCAGCAGCTTAGCCGTAGTTTGGAGGGAGCTGTTTTTT
TRBV7-9	TRBJ1-2	.	few	CASSLVGNFGYTF	TGTGCCAGCAGCTTAGTTGGCAATTTCGGCTACACCTTC
TRBV4-1	TRBJ2-7	TRBD1	.	CASSPPGQAGEQYF	TGCGCCAGCAGCCCTCCGGGACAGGCGGGCGAGCAGTACTTC
TRBV12-3/TRBV12-4	TRBJ2-5	TRBD2	.	CAFCLENQVAGGQETQYF	TGTGCCTTCTGTTTAGAAAACCAGGTAGCGGGGGGGCAAGAGACCCAGTACTTC
TRBV7-9	TRBJ2-1	TRBD1	.	CASSFRTGNEQFF	TGTGCCAGCAGCTTCCGGACAGGGAATGAGCAGTTCTTC
TRBV5-1	TRBJ2-3	.	few	CASSLGRFGTDTQYF	TGCGCCAGCAGCTTGGGCCGGTTTGGTACAGATACGCAGTATTTT
TRBV4-1	TRBJ2-5	TRBD1	many	CASSQPGQGERETQYF	TGCGCCAGCAGCCAACCGGGACAGGGGGAGAGGGAGACCCAGTACTTC
TRBV7-9	TRBJ2-1	TRBD1	few	CASSSQGPNYNEQFF	TGTGCCAGCAGCTCACAGGGGCCGAACTACAATGAGCAGTTCTTC
TRBV6-2/TRBV6-3	TRBJ1-1	.	few	CASSYSKVEGNTEAFF	TGTGCCAGCAGTTACTCGAAAGTTGAGGGCAACACTGAAGCTTTCTTT
TRBV12-3/TRBV12-4	TRBJ1-1	.	many	CASSFYLAAFF	TGTGCCAGCAGTTTTTACTTAGCGGCTTTCTTT
TRBV12-3/TRBV12-4	TRBJ2-2	TRBD1	few	CASSEDRPSNTGELFF	TGTGCCAGCAGTGAGGACAGGCCCTCGAACACCGGGGAGCTGTTTTTT
TRBV20-1	TRBJ1-4	TRBD1	many	CSARPRQGNEKLFF	TGCAGTGCCCGCCCCCGACAGGGGAATGAAAAACTGTTTTTT
TRBV4-1	TRBJ2-3	.	few	CASSQGGGGQSTDTQYF	TGCGCCAGCAGCCAAGGAGGGGGAGGGCAGAGCACAGATACGCAGTATTTT
TRBV2	TRBJ2-3	.	few	CASNGQMEGADTQYF	TGTGCCAGCAACGGCCAAATGGAGGGTGCAGATACGCAGTATTTT
TRBV5-1	TRBJ2-7	TRBD1	.	CASSYSTGGNGEQYF	TGCGCCAGCAGCTACTCGACAGGGGGTAATGGCGAGCAGTACTTC
TRBV28	TRBJ2-1	.	few	CASSPQYNEQFF	TGTGCCAGCAGTCCACAGTACAATGAGCAGTTCTTC
TRBV12-3/TRBV12-4	TRBJ2-3	.	few	CASSSMDTQYF	TGTGCCAGCAGCTCAATGGATACGCAGTATTTT
TRBV7-2	TRBJ2-3	TRBD1	.	CASSRPRAGGPDTQYF	TGTGCCAGCAGCCGCCCCAGGGCAGGGGGCCCAGATACGCAGTATTTT
TRBV2	TRBJ2-3	TRBD2	few	CASTSGRGGPDTQYF	TGTGCCAGCACCTCAGGCCGGGGGGGGCCAGATACGCAGTATTTT
TRBV4-1	TRBJ2-2	.	few	CASSQYLGRYTGELFF	TGCGCCAGCAGCCAATATCTGGGACGGTACACCGGGGAGCTGTTTTTT
TRBV5-4	TRBJ2-1	.	few	CASSLVGQKNEQFF	TGTGCCAGCAGCTTGGTCGGACAAAAGAATGAGCAGTTCTTC
TRBV7-3	TRBJ2-1	.	many	CASSPLYGSSYNEQFF	TGTGCCAGCAGCCCCCTCTACGGTAGCTCCTACAATGAGCAGTTCTTC
TRBV28	TRBJ2-1	.	many	CASSFGPNEQFF	TGTGCCAGCAGTTTCGGTCCTAATGAGCAGTTCTTC
TRBV2	TRBJ1-5	.	few	CASSDRVNQPQHF	TGTGCCAGCAGTGACAGGGTCAATCAGCCCCAGCATTTT
TRBV29-1	TRBJ2-4	TRBD2	few	CSVVASGGENIQYF	TGCAGCGTTGTTGCTAGCGGGGGGGAAAACATTCAGTACTTC
TRBV6-2/TRBV6-3	TRBJ2-3	TRBD2	.	CASSYSVITPSGSTDTQYF	TGTGCCAGCAGTTACTCCGTAATAACACCTAGCGGCAGCACAGATACGCAGTATTTT
TRBV2	TRBJ2-5	TRBD2	.	CASTEASGGNQETQYF	TGTGCCAGCACAGAGGCTAGCGGGGGGAACCAAGAGACCCAGTACTTC
TRBV6-1	TRBJ1-2	TRBD1	.	CASSLLTGANYGYTF	TGTGCCAGCAGTCTCCTAACAGGGGCGAACTATGGCTACACCTTC
TRBV11-2	TRBJ2-3	TRBD2	.	CASSLTRGLGDTQYF	TGTGCCAGCAGCTTAACCCGGGGACTAGGGGATACGCAGTATTTT
TRBV10-2	TRBJ1-1	TRBD1	few	CASRMDRGTEAFF	TGCGCCAGCAGGATGGACAGGGGTACTGAAGCTTTCTTT
TRBV7-6	TRBJ1-5	TRBD1	.	CASSLTGGVPSSNQPQHF	TGTGCCAGCAGCTTAACAGGGGGAGTCCCTAGCAGCAATCAGCCCCAGCATTTT
TRBV5-4	TRBJ2-5	.	.	CASSFKNDRQETQYF	TGTGCCAGCAGCTTCAAAAACGACAGACAAGAGACCCAGTACTTC
TRBV3-1	TRBJ2-3	TRBD2	.	CASSLGLGTDTQYF	TGTGCCAGCAGCCTAGGACTAGGGACAGATACGCAGTATTTT
TRBV5-6	TRBJ2-2	.	many	CASSPGNGLCPGELFF	TGTGCCAGCAGCCCGGGCAACGGCCTGTGTCCCGGGGAGCTGTTTTTT
TRBV6-2/TRBV6-3	TRBJ2-1	TRBD2	.	CASTLGLAGGPRYNEQFF	TGTGCCAGCACCCTGGGACTAGCGGGGGGGCCTAGGTACAATGAGCAGTTCTTC
TRBV7-8	TRBJ1-6	.	few	CASSSGFSYNSPLHF	TGTGCCAGCAGCTCAGGGTTCTCCTATAATTCACCCCTCCACTTT
TRBV3-1	TRBJ2-4	TRBD1	.	CACTQVGQGQRTNIQYF	TGTGCCTGCACCCAAGTAGGACAGGGGCAGCGGACGAACATTCAGTACTTC
TRBV4-1	TRBJ1-5	.	.	CASSQDRKGRGGQPQHF	TGCGCCAGCAGCCAAGATCGGAAGGGAAGAGGAGGGCAGCCCCAGCATTTT
TRBV4-2	TRBJ1-1	TRBD1	.	CASSQDWVTGDTEAFF	TGTGCCAGCAGCCAAGATTGGGTGACAGGGGACACTGAAGCTTTCTTT
TRBV5-1	TRBJ2-3	.	.	CASSIFTRGRSTDTQYF	TGCGCCAGCAGCATCTTCACCCGCGGGCGTAGCACAGATACGCAGTATTTT
TRBV12-3/TRBV12-4	TRBJ1-4	TRBD1	.	CASSYRGRNEKLFF	TGTGCCAGCAGTTACAGGGGGAGAAATGAAAAACTGTTTTTT
TRBV2	TRBJ1-1	TRBD1	.	CASLDGGGGKVIDTEAFF	TGTGCCAGCTTAGATGGAGGGGGCGGGAAGGTTATAGACACTGAAGCTTTCTTT
TRBV12-2	TRBJ2-1	.	few	CASRFPKFRELAGGSSYNEQFF	TGTGCAAGTCGCTTCCCCAAATTTCGGGAACTAGCGGGGGGGAGCTCCTACAATGAGCAGTTCTTC
TRBV6-1	TRBJ1-5	.	.	CASSELGFNQPQHF	TGTGCCAGCAGTGAATTGGGATTCAATCAGCCCCAGCATTTT
TRBV5-5	TRBJ2-1	TRBD1	few	CASSLDRGLVNEQFF	TGTGCCAGCAGCCTGGACAGGGGGCTAGTCAATGAGCAGTTCTTC
TRBV19	TRBJ1-4	.	.	CASSWGDANEKLFF	TGTGCCAGTAGTTGGGGCGACGCTAATGAAAAACTGTTTTTT